Listed here is a single T cell receptor (beta chain). This entry belongs to a study of T cell changes during pregnancy in multiple sclerosis. The data were produced by immunoSEQ multiplex PCR, yet TCRdb's version contains in-frame clones alone and is incomplete. Of approximately 80,000 clones in the sample, about 95% were seen once. This CDR3 is 12 amino acids long. CDR1 and CDR2 from the germline V gene are LNHDA and SQIVND (reference sequence). After removal of 4 bases from V and 5 bases from J, the junction contained 2 bases not matched to a gene. The origin of this receptor is a female donor with multiple sclerosis, enrolled in a pregnancy study. The V gene is TRBV19, the J gene TRBJ2-7; 7 bases are a match to TRBD1. The specimen comprised peripheral blood, sampled in the third trimester of pregnancy. CDR3 nucleotide sequence: TGTGCCAGTAGTAAAACAGGGGACGAGCAGTACTTC. Protein: CASSKTGDEQYF. The full variable domain, its missing parts supplied by reference TRBV19 and TRBJ2-7, is DGGITQSPKYLFRKEGQNVTLSCEQNLNHDAMYWYRQDPGQGLRLIYYSQIVNDFQKGDIAEGYSVSREKKESFPLTVTSAQKNPTAFYLCASSKTGDEQYFGPGTRLTVT.